This T cell receptor beta chain was documented in a study of beta chain features in type 1 diabetes. Whole-study findings and limits: Shortening of TCRB CDR3s, moderate but significant, appeared in all four CD4+ subsets of Type 1 diabetes patients. Insertions were fewer and deletions more numerous at VDJ junctions in type 1 diabetes patients. Across patients, naive, central memory and Treg TCRB repertoires exhibited apparently greater similarity than was observed across healthy donors.

There are a few counts of this clone. Its cognate antigen is unknown. CDR1 and CDR2 (germline): SQVTM, ANQGSEA. This CDR3 comprises 11 residues. V was shortened by 3 bases and J by 6 bases, with 7 bases between the two germline ends. Every bit of the isolated RNA underwent reverse transcription, so sequencing read expressed TCRB transcripts. This table comes from immunoSEQ multiplex PCR, and its TCRdb copy is limited to in-frame clones, with some not included. The data hold 150,000 to 200,000 clones, with roughly 65% observed a single time. Every participating donor gave one draw, a heparinised blood sample averaging about 120 mL.

Source material: naive CD4+ T cells from blood. The receptor's source is a man aged 30 to 39 with type 1 diabetes. V gene TRBV29-1 combines with J gene TRBJ2-3; no clear D gene. DNA for the CDR3: TGCAGCGTTGAGTTGGGGGATACGCAGTATTTT. It codes for CSVELGDTQYF.